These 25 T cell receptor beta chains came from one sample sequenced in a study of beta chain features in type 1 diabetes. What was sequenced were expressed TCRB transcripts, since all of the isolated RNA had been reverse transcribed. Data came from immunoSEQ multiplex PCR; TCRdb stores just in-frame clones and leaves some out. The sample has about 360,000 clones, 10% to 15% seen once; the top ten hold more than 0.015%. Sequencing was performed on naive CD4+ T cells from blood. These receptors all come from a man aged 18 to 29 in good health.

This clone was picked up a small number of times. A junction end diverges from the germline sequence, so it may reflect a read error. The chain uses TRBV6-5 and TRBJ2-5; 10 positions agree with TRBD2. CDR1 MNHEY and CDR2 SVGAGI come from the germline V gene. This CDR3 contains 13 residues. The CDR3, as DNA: TGTGCCATCAGTGGACTAGCGGAAGAGACCCAGTACTTC. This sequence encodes CAISGLAEETQYF.

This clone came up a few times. The chain's CDR3 is CASSLSRDFKETQYF. Here the CDR3 DNA reads TGTGCCAGCAGCTTAAGCCGGGACTTCAAAGAGACCCAGTACTTC. V gene TRBV7-2 combines with J gene TRBJ2-5, with D possibly TRBD2 on 6 matching bases. The CDR3 is made up of 15 amino acids. Germline assignment: CDR1 SGHTA and CDR2 FQGNSA. V dropped 2 bases and J dropped 3 bases, with 13 bases sitting between them.

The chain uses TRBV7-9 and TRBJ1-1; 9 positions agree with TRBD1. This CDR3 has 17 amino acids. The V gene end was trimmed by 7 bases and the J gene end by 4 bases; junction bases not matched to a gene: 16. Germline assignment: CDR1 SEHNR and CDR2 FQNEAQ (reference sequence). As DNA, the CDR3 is TGTGCCAGCACCCTTAGCGGGACAGGGTTGTTGGGCACTGAAGCTTTCTTT. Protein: CASTLSGTGLLGTEAFF. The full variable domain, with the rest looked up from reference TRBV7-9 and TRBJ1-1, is DTGVSQNPRHKITKRGQNVTFRCDPISEHNRLYWYRQTLGQGPEFLTYFQNEAQLEKSRLLSDRFSAERPKGSFSTLEIQRTEQGDSAMYLCASTLSGTGLLGTEAFFGQGTRLTVV.

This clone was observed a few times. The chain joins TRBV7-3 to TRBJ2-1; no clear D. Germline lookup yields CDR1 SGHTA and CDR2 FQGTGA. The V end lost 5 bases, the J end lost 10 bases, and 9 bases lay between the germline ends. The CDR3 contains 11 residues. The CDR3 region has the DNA TGTGCCAGCAGCCCAGGCCGGGAGCAGTTCTTC. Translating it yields CASSPGREQFF.

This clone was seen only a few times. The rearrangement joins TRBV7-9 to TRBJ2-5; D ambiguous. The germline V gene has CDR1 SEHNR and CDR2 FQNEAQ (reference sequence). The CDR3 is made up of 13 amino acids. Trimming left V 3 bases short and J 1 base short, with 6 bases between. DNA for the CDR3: TGTGCCAGCAGCTTCTACGGCCAAGAGACCCAGTACTTC. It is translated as CASSFYGQETQYF.

In DNA, the CDR3 is TGCGCCAGCAGTTCCGGGACAGGGATCCTCTCGGGGACGCAGTATTTT. Residues: CASSSGTGILSGTQYF. The chain employs TRBV5-1 and TRBJ2-3, with 9 bases identical to TRBD1. The CDR3 covers 16 residues. Trimming removed 5 bases from V and 9 bases from J; junction bases left unmatched: 16. Germline lookup yields CDR1 SGHRS and CDR2 YFSETQ.

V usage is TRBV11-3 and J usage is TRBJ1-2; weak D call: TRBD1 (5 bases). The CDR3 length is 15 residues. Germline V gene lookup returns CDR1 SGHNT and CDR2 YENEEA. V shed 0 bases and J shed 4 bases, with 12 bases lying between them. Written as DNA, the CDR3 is TGTGCCAGCAGCTTAGATTGGGGCTCGAGCTATGGCTACACCTTC. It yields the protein CASSLDWGSSYGYTF. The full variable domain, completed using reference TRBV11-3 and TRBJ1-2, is EAGVVQSPRYKIIEKKQPVAFWCNPISGHNTLYWYLQNLGQGPELLIRYENEEAVDDSQLPKDRFSAERLKGVDSTLKIQPAELGDSAVYLCASSLDWGSSYGYTFGSGTRLTVV.

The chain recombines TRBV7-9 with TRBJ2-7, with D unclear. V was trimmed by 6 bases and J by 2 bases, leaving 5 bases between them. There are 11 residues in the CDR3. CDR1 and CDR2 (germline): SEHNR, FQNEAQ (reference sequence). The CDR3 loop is CASSTAYEQYF. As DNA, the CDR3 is TGTGCCAGCAGTACAGCCTACGAGCAGTACTTC.

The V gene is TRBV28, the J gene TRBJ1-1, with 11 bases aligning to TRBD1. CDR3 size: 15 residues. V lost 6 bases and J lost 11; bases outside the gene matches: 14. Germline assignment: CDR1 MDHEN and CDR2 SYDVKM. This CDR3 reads CASRTGTGGILGAFF. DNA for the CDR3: TGTGCCAGCAGAACCGGGACAGGGGGAATATTAGGGGCTTTCTTT. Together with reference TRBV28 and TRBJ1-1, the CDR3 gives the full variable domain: DVKVTQSSRYLVKRTGEKVFLECVQDMDHENMFWYRQDPGLGLRLIYFSYDVKMKEKGDIPEGYSVSREKKERFSLILESASTNQTSMYLCASRTGTGGILGAFFGQGTRLTVV.

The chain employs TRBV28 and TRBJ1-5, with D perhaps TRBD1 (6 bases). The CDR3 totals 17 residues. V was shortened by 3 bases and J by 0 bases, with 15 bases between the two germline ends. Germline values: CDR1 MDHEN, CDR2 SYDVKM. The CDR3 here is CASSLTDRYYSNQPQHF. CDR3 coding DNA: TGTGCCAGCAGTTTGACTGACAGGTATTATAGCAATCAGCCCCAGCATTTT.

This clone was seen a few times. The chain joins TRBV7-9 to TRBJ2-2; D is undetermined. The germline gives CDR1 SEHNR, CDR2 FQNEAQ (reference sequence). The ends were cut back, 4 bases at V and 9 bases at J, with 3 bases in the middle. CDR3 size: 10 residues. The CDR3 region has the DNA TGTGCCAGCAGCTCTTGGGAGCTGTTTTTT. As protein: CASSSWELFF.

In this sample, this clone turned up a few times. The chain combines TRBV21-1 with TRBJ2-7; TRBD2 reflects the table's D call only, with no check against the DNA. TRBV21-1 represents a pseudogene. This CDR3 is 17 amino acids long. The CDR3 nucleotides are TGTGCCAGCAGCAAAGACGGAGCGGGAGCCTGCTCCTACGAGCAGTACTTC. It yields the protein CASSKDGAGACSYEQYF.

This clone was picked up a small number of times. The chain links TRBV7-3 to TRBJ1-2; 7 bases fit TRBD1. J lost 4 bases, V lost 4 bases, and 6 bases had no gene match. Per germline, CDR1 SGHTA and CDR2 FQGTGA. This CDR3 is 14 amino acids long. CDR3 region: CASSSGQAGYGYTF. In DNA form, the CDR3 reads TGTGCCAGCAGCTCAGGACAGGCCGGCTATGGCTACACCTTC.

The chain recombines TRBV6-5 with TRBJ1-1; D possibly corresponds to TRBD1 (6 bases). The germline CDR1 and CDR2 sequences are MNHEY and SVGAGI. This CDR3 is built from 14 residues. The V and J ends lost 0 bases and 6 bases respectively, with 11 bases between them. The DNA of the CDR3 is TGTGCCAGCAGTTACTCGATCGGACAGTCTGAAGCTTTCTTT. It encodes CASSYSIGQSEAFF.

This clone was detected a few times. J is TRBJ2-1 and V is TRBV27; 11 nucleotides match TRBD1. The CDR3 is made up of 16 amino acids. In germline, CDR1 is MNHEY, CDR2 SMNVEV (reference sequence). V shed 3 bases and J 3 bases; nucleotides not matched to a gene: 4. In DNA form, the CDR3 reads TGTGCCAGCAGTTTGTCAGGGACAGGGGGCTACAATGAGCAGTTCTTC. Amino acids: CASSLSGTGGYNEQFF.

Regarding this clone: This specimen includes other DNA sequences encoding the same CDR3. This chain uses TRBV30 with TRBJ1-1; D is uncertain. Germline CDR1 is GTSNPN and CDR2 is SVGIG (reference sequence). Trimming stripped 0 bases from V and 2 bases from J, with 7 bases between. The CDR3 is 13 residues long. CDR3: CAWSVLTNTEAFF. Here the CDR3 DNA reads TGTGCCTGGAGTGTACTTACTAACACTGAAGCTTTCTTT.

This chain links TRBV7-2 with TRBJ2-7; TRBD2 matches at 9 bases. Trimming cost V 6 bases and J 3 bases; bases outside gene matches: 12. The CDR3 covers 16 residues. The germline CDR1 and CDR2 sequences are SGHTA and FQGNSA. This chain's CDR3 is CASSSNSGSFVYEQYF. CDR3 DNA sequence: TGTGCCAGCAGTTCAAATAGCGGGAGTTTTGTCTACGAGCAGTACTTC. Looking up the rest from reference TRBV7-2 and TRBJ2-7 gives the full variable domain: GAGVSQSPSNKVTEKGKDVELRCDPISGHTALYWYRQSLGQGLEFLIYFQGNSAPDKSGLPSDRFSAERTGGSVSTLTIQRTQQEDSAVYLCASSSNSGSFVYEQYFGPGTRLTVT.

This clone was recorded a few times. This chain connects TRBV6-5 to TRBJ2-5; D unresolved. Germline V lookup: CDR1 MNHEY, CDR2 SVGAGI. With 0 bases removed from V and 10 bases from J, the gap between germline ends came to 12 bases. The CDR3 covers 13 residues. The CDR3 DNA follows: TGTGCCAGCAGTTACTCGAGGCCCCCCGACCAGTACTTC. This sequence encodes CASSYSRPPDQYF.

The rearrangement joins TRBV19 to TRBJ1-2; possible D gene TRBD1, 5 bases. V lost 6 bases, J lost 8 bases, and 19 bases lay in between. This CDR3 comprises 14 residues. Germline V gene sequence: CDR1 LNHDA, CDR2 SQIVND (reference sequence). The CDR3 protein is CASSFDRSARGYTF. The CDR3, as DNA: TGTGCCAGTAGCTTTGACAGATCCGCGCGGGGCTACACCTTC.

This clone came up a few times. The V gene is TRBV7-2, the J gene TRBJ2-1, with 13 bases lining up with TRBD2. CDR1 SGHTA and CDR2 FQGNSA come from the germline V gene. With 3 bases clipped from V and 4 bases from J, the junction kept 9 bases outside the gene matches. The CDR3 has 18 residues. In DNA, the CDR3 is TGTGCCAGCAGCTTTACAATAGTACTAGCGGGGGGGTACAATGAGCAGTTCTTC. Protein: CASSFTIVLAGGYNEQFF.

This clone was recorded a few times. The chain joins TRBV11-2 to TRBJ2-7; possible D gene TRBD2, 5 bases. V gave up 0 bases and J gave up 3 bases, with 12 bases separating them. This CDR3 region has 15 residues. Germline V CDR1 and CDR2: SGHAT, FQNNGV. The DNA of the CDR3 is TGTGCCAGCAGCTTAGATACGGTCGGAGGCTACGAGCAGTACTTC. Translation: CASSLDTVGGYEQYF.

Here the CDR3 DNA reads TGTGCCAGCAGCTTGGGCTCACTAAGCTCCTACAATGAGCAGTTCTTC. Protein product: CASSLGSLSSYNEQFF. The chain employs TRBV5-6 and TRBJ2-1; D gene ambiguous. The CDR3 is 16 residues long. Trimming pared 0 bases from V and 0 bases from J, leaving 10 bases between. The germline V gene has CDR1 SGHDT and CDR2 YYEEEE.

CDR3 in DNA: TGTGCCTGGAGTGGTGGTCTCAGGGACATTCAGTACTTC. As protein: CAWSGGLRDIQYF. The rearrangement joins TRBV30 to TRBJ2-4; TRBD1 is a possible D gene (5 bases). CDR3 length: 13 amino acids. Germline lookup yields CDR1 GTSNPN and CDR2 SVGIG (reference sequence). V shed 1 base and J shed 8 bases, with 12 bases lying between them.

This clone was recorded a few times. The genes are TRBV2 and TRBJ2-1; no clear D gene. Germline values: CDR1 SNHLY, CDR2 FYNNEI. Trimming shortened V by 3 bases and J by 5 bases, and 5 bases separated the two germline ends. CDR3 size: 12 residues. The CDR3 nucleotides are TGTGCCAGCAGTGACAGAAACAATGAGCAGTTCTTC. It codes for CASSDRNNEQFF.

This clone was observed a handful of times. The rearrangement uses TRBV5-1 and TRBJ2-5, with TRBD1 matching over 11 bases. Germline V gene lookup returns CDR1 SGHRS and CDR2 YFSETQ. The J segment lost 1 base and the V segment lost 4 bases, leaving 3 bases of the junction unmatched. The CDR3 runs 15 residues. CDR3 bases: TGCGCCAGCAGCGGGGACAGGGGGATCCAAGAGACCCAGTACTTC. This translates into CASSGDRGIQETQYF.